These 19 T cell receptor beta chains came from one sample sequenced in a study of shared clonotypes between healthy human individuals (dated by TCRdb to 2019 to 2021). Receptors were amplified or captured by the immunoSEQ multiplex PCR assay. In TCRdb, the immuneACCESS table is reduced to in-frame sequences with V and J assigned. These tables do not hold every clone; where another copy was compared, an unresolved V gene accounts for under half, and the others remain unexplained. The table for this sample lists over a million clones; roughly 97% of them were counted only once. The ten largest clonotypes hold 0.95% to 1.5% of the sample. Sequencing was done on a sample of naive CD4+ T cells sorted from blood. The cell subset or site label here, explained by the study, means: CD45RA+ positively selected. The receptors stem from a man aged 25 to 45 in good health.

Comments on this clone: Germline is not matched at one junction end, which may reflect a read error. V usage is TRBV2 and J usage is TRBJ1-2; TRBD1 agrees at 7 bases. Germline V gives CDR1 SNHLY, CDR2 FYNNEI. The CDR3 spans 16 residues. The CDR3 spells CASREGTAATNYGYTF. The CDR3 coding sequence is TGTGCCAGCAGGGAAGGGACAGCCGCCACTAACTATGGCTACACCTTC.

The V and J genes are TRBV5-1 and TRBJ1-5, with D tentatively TRBD1 (6 bases). Germline V gives CDR1 SGHRS, CDR2 YFSETQ. This CDR3 region has 16 residues. V lost 1 base and J 3 bases, leaving 14 bases between the germline ends. The CDR3 is CASSLIRQEYNQPQHF. In DNA, the CDR3 is TGCGCCAGCAGCTTGATCCGACAGGAATACAATCAGCCCCAGCATTTT.

This sequence joins TRBV9 and TRBJ1-2; D might be TRBD1 (5 bases). The CDR3 is made up of 18 amino acids. Trimming removed 7 bases at V and 6 bases at J, with 31 bases between. The germline V gene has CDR1 SGDLS and CDR2 YYNGEE. The CDR3, as DNA: TGTGCCAGCGCCTCACCCGGGGGGAGCCGTCCTTTATACGATGGCTACACCTTC. Translated: CASASPGGSRPLYDGYTF. Full variable domain (outside the CDR3, taken from reference TRBV9 and TRBJ1-2): DSGVTQTPKHLITATGQRVTLRCSPRSGDLSVYWYQQSLDQGLQFLIQYYNGEERAKGNILERFSAQQFPDLHSELNLSSLELGDSALYFCASASPGGSRPLYDGYTFGSGTRLTVV.

This clone was picked up one time. V gene TRBV28 combines with J gene TRBJ2-7, with 10 bases lining up with TRBD2. With 5 bases clipped from V and 0 bases from J, the junction kept 7 bases outside the gene matches. This CDR3 has 16 amino acids. Germline V lookup: CDR1 MDHEN, CDR2 SYDVKM. The CDR3 bases are TGTGCCAGCAGTACCTTTAGCGGGAGGAGCTCCTACGAGCAGTACTTC. Protein: CASSTFSGRSSYEQYF.

V and J are TRBV7-6 and TRBJ1-1; no clear D gene. CDR1 is SGHVS and CDR2 is FNYEAQ in the germline V gene. The CDR3 is made up of 14 amino acids. V was clipped by 5 bases and J by 0 bases, with 10 bases between them. CDR3 DNA sequence: TGTGCCAGCAGCACCCGGGGTTTGAACACTGAAGCTTTCTTT. Amino acids: CASSTRGLNTEAFF. Based on the CDR3 plus reference TRBV7-6 and TRBJ1-1, the full variable domain is GAGVSQSPRYKVTKRGQDVALRCDPISGHVSLYWYRQALGQGPEFLTYFNYEAQQDKSGLPNDRFSAERPEGSISTLTIQRTEQRDSAMYRCASSTRGLNTEAFFGQGTRLTVV.

Only one count was recorded for this clone. The V and J genes are TRBV7-9 and TRBJ2-1; 11 bases are shared with TRBD2. The CDR3 length is 16 residues. After removal of 5 bases from V and 6 bases from J, the junction contained 9 bases not matched to a gene. CDR1 is SEHNR, CDR2 FQNEAQ, per germline (reference sequence). The CDR3 here is CASSRTLAGASNEQFF. As DNA, the CDR3 is TGTGCCAGCAGCCGAACACTAGCGGGAGCATCCAATGAGCAGTTCTTC.

This clone was seen only once. The chain carries TRBV10-1 and TRBJ2-2; TRBD2 might be the D (5 bases). The ends were cut back, 0 bases at V and 4 bases at J, with 9 bases in the middle. The CDR3 is made up of 15 amino acids. Germline CDR1 and CDR2: WNHNN and SYGVQD (reference sequence). CDR3 protein: CASSESRGFTGELFF. CDR3 sequence (DNA): TGCGCCAGCAGTGAGTCTAGAGGGTTCACCGGGGAGCTGTTTTTT.

The rearrangement links TRBV7-3 to TRBJ2-1; a possible D gene is TRBD2 (6 bases). Germline V gene sequence: CDR1 SGHTA, CDR2 FQGTGA. CDR3 size: 16 residues. Trimming removed 6 bases from V and 2 bases from J, with 17 bases in between. The CDR3 sequence: CASSLMTGAAYNEQFF. DNA for the CDR3: TGTGCCAGCAGTCTTATGACGGGAGCCGCCTACAATGAGCAGTTCTTC.

The genes are TRBV28 and TRBJ1-2; maybe TRBD1 (5 bases). Germline assignment: CDR1 MDHEN and CDR2 SYDVKM. The length of the CDR3 is 14 residues. V was pared by 6 bases and J by 10 bases, with 21 bases between. CDR3 sequence: CASSPGTAQISYTF. The CDR3 nucleotides are TGTGCCAGCAGCCCCGGGACGGCCCAGATCTCCTACACCTTC.

The V call is TRBV5-5, the J call TRBJ2-3; D gene uncertain. This CDR3 is built from 13 residues. CDR1 is SGHKS, CDR2 YYEKEE, per germline (reference sequence). Between the trimmed V and J ends, which lost 3 bases and 10 bases, there was a span of 15 bases. The CDR3 reads CASSSPDGWAQYF. Written as DNA, the CDR3 is TGTGCCAGCAGCTCCCCCGACGGGTGGGCGCAGTATTTT. Complete variable domain (other parts from reference TRBV5-5 and TRBJ2-3): DAGVTQSPTHLIKTRGQQVTLRCSPISGHKSVSWYQQVLGQGPQFIFQYYEKEERGRGNFPDRFSARQFPNYSSELNVNALLLGDSALYLCASSSPDGWAQYFGPGTRLTVL.

The chain is built from TRBV2 and TRBJ2-3; D is unclear. CDR3 length: 13 amino acids. Trimming pared 4 bases from V and 6 bases from J, leaving 11 bases between. Germline V lookup: CDR1 SNHLY, CDR2 FYNNEI. This CDR3 reads CASSVESSDTQYF. CDR3 bases: TGTGCCAGCAGTGTGGAGAGTTCTGATACGCAGTATTTT.

The rearrangement uses TRBV6-1 and TRBJ2-7; 9 bases map to TRBD2. CDR1 and CDR2 (germline): MNHNS, SASEGT. V dropped 6 bases and J dropped 5; count of bases not matched to a gene: 11. The CDR3 has 15 residues. CDR3 sequence reads: CASRSLAGSWDEQYF. CDR3 nucleotides: TGTGCCAGCAGGTCGCTAGCGGGGAGTTGGGACGAGCAGTACTTC.

This chain uses TRBV30 with TRBJ2-1; D unclear. Germline V gene lookup returns CDR1 GTSNPN and CDR2 SVGIG (reference sequence). The CDR3 has 15 amino acids. Trimming stripped 1 base from V and 8 bases from J, with 18 bases between. The CDR3 bases are TGTGCCTGGAGTGGAGATAGAGTGGGTGGCGATGAGCAGTTCTTC. The encoded protein is CAWSGDRVGGDEQFF.

V is TRBV5-1 and J is TRBJ2-1, with 7 bases identical to TRBD2. The germline gives CDR1 SGHRS, CDR2 YFSETQ. J was trimmed by 6 bases and V by 2 bases; bases with no gene match: 14. The CDR3 consists of 17 residues. The CDR3 DNA reads TGCGCCAGCAGCTTTGAGCGGGGCGGAGTCTTGGGCAATGAGCAGTTCTTC. Residues: CASSFERGGVLGNEQFF. Filled out from reference TRBV5-1 and TRBJ2-1, the complete variable domain reads KAGVTQTPRYLIKTRGQQVTLSCSPISGHRSVSWYQQTPGQGLQFLFEYFSETQRNKGNFPGRFSGRQFSNSRSEMNVSTLELGDSALYLCASSFERGGVLGNEQFFGPGTRLTVL.

This chain connects TRBV28 to TRBJ1-2; weak D call: TRBD1 (5 bases). The CDR3 is 15 residues long. V dropped 6 bases and J dropped 4 bases, with 18 bases sitting between them. Per germline, CDR1 MDHEN and CDR2 SYDVKM. CDR3: CASSLRGAQFYGYTF. CDR3 nucleotide sequence: TGTGCCAGCAGCCTCCGGGGCGCCCAATTCTATGGCTACACCTTC.

CDR3 protein: CASSPVGLAGAETQYF. CDR3 nucleotides: TGTGCCAGCAGCCCGGTGGGACTAGCGGGCGCGGAGACCCAGTACTTC. J is TRBJ2-5 and V is TRBV11-2, with TRBD2 identical over 12 bases. The ends lost 5 bases at V and 5 bases at J; junction bases unmatched: 9. This CDR3 has 16 amino acids. Germline V gene data show CDR1 as SGHAT and CDR2 as FQNNGV.

In this sample, this clone turned up once. The rearrangement links TRBV25-1 to TRBJ1-2; D remains unclear. Germline V CDR1 and CDR2: MGHDK, SYGVNS. This CDR3 contains 13 residues. V was shortened by 6 bases and J by 8 bases, with 16 bases between the two germline ends. The DNA of the CDR3 is TGTGCCAGCAGCGATGGGTTATTGAGCGGCTACACCTTC. As protein: CASSDGLLSGYTF.

The chain uses TRBV28 and TRBJ1-1, with TRBD1 matching over 10 bases. This CDR3 is built from 15 residues. V was clipped by 8 bases and J by 10 bases; unmatched bases: 16. The germline V gene encodes CDR1 MDHEN and CDR2 SYDVKM. In DNA form, the CDR3 reads TGTGCCAGCGGGGGGGACAGGGGAACCGGGAGAAGAGCTTTCTTT. As protein: CASGGDRGTGRRAFF.

Comment on this clone: Other DNA sequences in the same sample also yield this CDR3. This chain links TRBV10-1 with TRBJ2-7; 14 bases agree with TRBD2. CDR3 size: 15 residues. The V and J ends lost 2 bases and 3 bases, in that order; junction bases with no gene match: 0. Looked up from germline, CDR1 is WNHNN and CDR2 is SYGVQD (reference sequence). This CDR3 reads CASSEGLAGGYEQYF. Written as DNA, the CDR3 is TGCGCCAGCAGTGAGGGACTAGCGGGAGGCTACGAGCAGTACTTC.